The 4 T cell receptor beta chains below were found in one sample sequenced in a study of CD8+ T cells in alopecia areata. cDNA serving as the sequencing template came from extracted, reverse transcribed RNA. Produced via immunoSEQ multiplex PCR; TCRdb's table is partial and in-frame only. The sample lists 150,000 to 200,000 clones; roughly 66% were seen once. The sample was CD8+ T cells sorted from blood, taken at week 0. The receptors here all came from a human donor with alopecia areata.

V is TRBV9 and J is TRBJ1-1; D gene ambiguous. The CDR3 is 13 residues long. In germline, CDR1 is SGDLS, CDR2 YYNGEE. Trimming took 4 bases from V and 3 from J, leaving 10 bases between them. CDR3 sequence (DNA): TGTGCCAGCAGCTCTATTGGGGACACTGAAGCTTTCTTT. It translates to CASSSIGDTEAFF. The full variable domain, completed using reference TRBV9 and TRBJ1-1, is DSGVTQTPKHLITATGQRVTLRCSPRSGDLSVYWYQQSLDQGLQFLIQYYNGEERAKGNILERFSAQQFPDLHSELNLSSLELGDSALYFCASSSIGDTEAFFGQGTRLTVV.

V and J are TRBV7-3 and TRBJ2-7, with D possibly TRBD2 on 7 matching bases. CDR3 size: 14 residues. The germline CDR1 and CDR2 sequences are SGHTA and FQGTGA. The germline V and J ends were trimmed by 5 bases and 2 bases, with 13 bases remaining between them. The CDR3 sequence is CASSPRGRAYEQYF. In DNA, the CDR3 is TGTGCCAGCAGCCCGAGGGGGAGGGCCTACGAGCAGTACTTC. The full variable domain, rest sourced from reference TRBV7-3 and TRBJ2-7, is GAGVSQTPSNKVTEKGKYVELRCDPISGHTALYWYRQSLGQGPEFLIYFQGTGAADDSGLPNDRFFAVRPEGSVSTLKIQRTERGDSAVYLCASSPRGRAYEQYFGPGTRLTVT.

The chain recombines TRBV15 with TRBJ1-6, with D possibly being TRBD1 (6 bases). Trimming left V 2 bases short and J 10 bases short, with 18 bases between. The CDR3 has 16 amino acids. Germline values: CDR1 LNHNV, CDR2 YYDKDF (reference sequence). The CDR3 reads CATSRLPTGKRSPLHF. The CDR3 coding sequence is TGTGCCACCAGCAGACTCCCCACAGGGAAGCGGTCACCCCTCCACTTT.

The chain couples TRBV2 to TRBJ1-6; tentative D call: TRBD1 (6 bases). Trimming took off 8 bases at V and 0 bases at J, with 17 bases between the two ends. The CDR3 spans 17 residues. The germline CDR1 and CDR2 sequences are SNHLY and FYNNEI. CDR3 in amino acids: CASSKTGLSSYNSPLHF. DNA for the CDR3: TGTGCCAGCTCCAAGACAGGATTGAGCTCCTATAATTCACCCCTCCACTTT. The variable domain in full, with the rest retrieved from reference TRBV2 and TRBJ1-6, is EPEVTQTPSHQVTQMGQEVILRCVPISNHLYFYWYRQILGQKVEFLVSFYNNEISEKSEIFDDQFSVERPDGSNFTLKIRSTKLEDSAMYFCASSKTGLSSYNSPLHFGNGTRLTVT.